Following are 17 T cell receptor beta chains from one sample sequenced in a study of T cell repertoires in cytomegalovirus infection. TCRdb re-analysed the reads in MiXCR, keeping a single row per CDR3 protein. The table includes about 920,000 distinct CDR3 sequences, around 30% detected once. Their target antigens are unknown. Sequences were derived from cultured CD8+ T cells from PBMCs, sampled from culture after CMV antigen stimulation. The receptors originated from a human donor in good health (CMV status not recorded). Some clones in this sample may be carry-over from other donors' samples.

The rearrangement links TRBV11-3 to TRBJ2-1, with TRBD2 identical over 12 bases. Germline lookup yields CDR1 SGHNT and CDR2 YENEEA. CDR3 size: 17 residues. J gave up 4 bases and V 5 bases, and 9 bases lay outside the gene matches. The CDR3, as DNA: TGTGCCAGCAGCCCAACGACTAGCGGGGGATGGTACAATGAGCAGTTCTTC. Translating it yields CASSPTTSGGWYNEQFF.

This clonotype was counted between two and nine times. The chain employs TRBV7-9 and TRBJ1-4, with TRBD1 matching over 9 bases. This CDR3 is built from 15 residues. The germline CDR1 and CDR2 sequences are SEHNR and FQNEAQ (reference sequence). The ends lost 0 bases at V and 8 bases at J; junction bases unmatched: 4. The CDR3 here is CASSLASGTGEKLFF. The CDR3 DNA sequence: TGTGCCAGCAGCTTAGCCTCCGGGACAGGGGAAAAACTGTTTTTT.

This chain joins TRBV12-3 or TRBV12-4 and TRBJ2-7, with 10 bases lining up with TRBD1. Trimming cost V 5 bases and J 5 bases; bases outside gene matches: 12. The length of the CDR3 is 16 residues. CDR3 amino acids: CASSQLGQGFRNEQYF. The CDR3, as DNA: TGTGCCAGCAGTCAGTTGGGACAGGGGTTTCGGAACGAGCAGTACTTC.

This clonotype was observed a few times. V and J are TRBV9 and TRBJ2-6; D may match TRBD1 or TRBD2 (5 bases each). The CDR3 covers 18 residues. Trimming left V 3 bases short and J 0 bases short, with 16 bases between. Germline CDR1 and CDR2: SGDLS and YYNGEE. Written as DNA, the CDR3 is TGTGCCAGCAGCGGATTCCGGGACCGCCGCTCTGGGGCCAACGTCCTGACTTTC. It yields the protein CASSGFRDRRSGANVLTF.

Remarks on this clonotype: A single base separates this from a much larger clone, so it may be a read error. This rearrangement joins TRBV7-2 to TRBJ2-5; 8 nucleotides line up with TRBD2. Germline CDR1 and CDR2: SGHTA and FQGNSA. The CDR3 has 13 amino acids. DNA of the CDR3: TGTGTCAGCTCGCCTAGCGGGCAAGAGACCCAGTACTTC. Translating it yields CVSSPSGQETQYF.

The table lists this clonotype with a few counts. The chain carries TRBV12-3 or TRBV12-4 and TRBJ2-6, with D maybe TRBD2 (6 bases). The CDR3 is 17 amino acids. V lost 5 bases and J 0 bases, leaving 14 bases between the germline ends. The CDR3 DNA sequence: TGTGCCAGCAGTCCAAGGGACTCGAGCTCTGGGGCCAACGTCCTGACTTTC. This gives the protein CASSPRDSSSGANVLTF.

This clonotype was detected only a few times. The rearrangement links TRBV7-8 to TRBJ2-7; 11 nucleotides align to TRBD2. The CDR3 contains 15 residues. The V gene end was trimmed by 5 bases and the J gene end by 10 bases; junction bases not matched to a gene: 13. The germline CDR1 and CDR2 sequences are SGHVS and FQNEAQ. CDR3 DNA sequence: TGTGCCAGCAGCATACTAGCGGGGGCCGATCCTAGTCAGTACGTC. Translating gives CASSILAGADPSQYV.

This clonotype was picked up many times. The V and J genes are TRBV4-1 and TRBJ1-1; D gene ambiguous. The CDR3 length is 14 residues. The V end was cut by 2 bases, the J end by 4 bases, with 11 bases between. Germline V CDR1 and CDR2: MGHRA, YSYEKL. Here the CDR3 DNA reads TGCGCCAGCAGCCAAAGACGGGGTACCACTGAAGCTTTCTTT. It translates to CASSQRRGTTEAFF.

The chain combines TRBV12-3 or TRBV12-4 with TRBJ2-3, with D perhaps TRBD1 (5 bases). V lost 5 bases, J lost 6 bases, and 12 bases lay in between. This CDR3 spans 13 amino acids. For the CDR3, the DNA is TGTGCCAGCAGTCCTGCCTCAGGGGATACGCAGTATTTT. Amino acid sequence: CASSPASGDTQYF.

J is TRBJ2-2 and V is TRBV29-1; D remains ambiguous. V was pared by 7 bases and J by 6 bases, with 12 bases between. CDR3 size: 12 residues. Germline V CDR1 and CDR2: SQVTM, ANQGSEA. CDR3 loop: CSAPTWAGELFF. The DNA of the CDR3 is TGCAGCGCTCCAACTTGGGCCGGGGAGCTGTTTTTT.

This chain uses TRBV4-1 with TRBJ2-1, with a tentative D call TRBD1 (5 bases). The CDR3 has 15 residues. The V end was cut by 1 base, the J end by 6 bases, with 13 bases between. CDR1 and CDR2 (germline): MGHRA, YSYEKL. The CDR3 nucleotides read TGCGCCAGCAGCCAAGCACAGGAGATCACCAATGAGCAGTTCTTC. It codes for CASSQAQEITNEQFF.

This clonotype was picked up a small number of times. This chain links TRBV9 with TRBJ2-1; 7 bases fit TRBD1. In germline, CDR1 is SGDLS, CDR2 YYNGEE. The CDR3 is 14 amino acids. Trimming at V came to 3 bases and at J to 5 bases, leaving 5 bases not matched to a gene. The CDR3 nucleotides read TGTGCCAGCAGCGCACAGGGGTGGGACAATGAGCAGTTCTTC. Amino acid sequence: CASSAQGWDNEQFF.

The V and J genes are TRBV27 and TRBJ2-5; D gene ambiguous. The CDR3 loop spans 14 amino acids. The V and J ends lost 6 bases and 0 bases respectively, with 11 bases between them. The germline gives CDR1 MNHEY, CDR2 SMNVEV (reference sequence). The CDR3 sequence: CASSSRQNQETQYF. The CDR3 DNA follows: TGTGCCAGCAGCTCCCGACAAAACCAAGAGACCCAGTACTTC.

This rearrangement joins TRBV6-1 to TRBJ2-1, with 12 bases aligning to TRBD2. In germline, CDR1 is MNHNS, CDR2 SASEGT. The CDR3 contains 17 residues. V gave up 1 base and J gave up 7 bases; unmatched junction bases: 8. In nucleotides, the CDR3 is TGTGCCAGCAGTGAAGAGCATCTAGCGGGGGGGCGTAATGAGCAGTTCTTC. It specifies CASSEEHLAGGRNEQFF.

V is TRBV2 and J is TRBJ1-2; 7 nucleotides agree with TRBD1. The CDR3 contains 15 residues. The J segment lost 6 bases and the V segment lost 1 base, leaving 8 bases of the junction unmatched. CDR1 is SNHLY and CDR2 is FYNNEI in the germline V gene. CDR3 in amino acids: CASSEGGGQSDGYTF. The CDR3 DNA reads as TGTGCCAGCAGTGAAGGAGGGGGACAGAGTGATGGCTACACCTTC.

In its sample, this clonotype was seen a few times. The chain recombines TRBV19 with TRBJ2-2; 7 nucleotides line up with TRBD1. CDR1 is LNHDA and CDR2 is SQIVND in the germline V gene (reference sequence). Trimming removed 0 bases from V and 5 bases from J; junction bases left unmatched: 3. The CDR3 covers 15 residues. The CDR3 nucleotides read TGTGCCAGTAGTATAGAACAGGGGATTACCGGGGAGCTGTTTTTT. Its translation is CASSIEQGITGELFF.

Worth noting for this clonotype: Just one base apart from a much larger clone, this may be a read error. The CDR3 spells CASSSVRDIKNSSLHF. Written as DNA, the CDR3 is TGTGCCAGCAGTTCTGTTCGGGACATAAAAAATTCATCCCTCCACTTT. The chain carries TRBV12-3 or TRBV12-4 and TRBJ1-6; a weak D match, TRBD1 (6 bases). CDR3 length: 16 residues.